This TCR beta chain was observed in a study of siplizumab effects on memory and regulatory T cells. Study conclusions and caveats: Phenotypic classification as naive or memory proved unattainable for roughly 75-96% of proliferating CD4+ or CD8+ clones. Suppressive activity of Tregs proliferating in siplizumab cultures remained unconfirmed. Major contributors to the alloresponse seemed to be naive T cells, which also appeared more diverse than memory cells.

CDR3 length equals 13 residues. TCRdb's table, derived via immunoSEQ multiplex PCR, lists solely in-frame clones and lacks some. The sample records about 85,000 clones, approximately 95% being singletons. Concerning this clone itself: Its matching antigen is unknown.

The TCR sequence derives from a human donor in good health. The sequencing input was CD8+ T cells sorted from blood. V usage is TRBV21-1 and J usage is TRBJ2-5. TRBV21-1 is a recognized pseudogene. The CDR3: CATPLRGAETQYF. CDR3 coding DNA: TGTGCCACCCCGTTAAGGGGAGCAGAGACCCAGTACTTC.